Described below is a single TCR beta chain sequence and its context. Its antigen is undetermined. Here immunoSEQ multiplex PCR was the method, and the copy in TCRdb shows in-frame clones only, minus some. The top ten clones hold approximately 3.7% of a sample with about 95,000 clones, 85% to 90% of them seen once. The entry originates in a study of T cell responses to AZD1222 COVID-19 vaccine. Whole-study results and caveats: Dominant CD4 TCR responses targeted spike regions 160-218 and 743-854. Nearly half of spike-specific TCRs reportedly go after variant regions that carry no mutations.

This sample comprised peripheral blood, obtained on day 0 of AZD1222 vaccination. This TCR derives from an adult in good health.

CDR3 DNA sequence: TGCAGCGTCGCCACAGGGTACAACTACGAGCAGTACTTC. Amino acids: CSVATGYNYEQYF. This rearrangement joins TRBV29-1 to TRBJ2-7; TRBD1 is a possible D gene (6 bases). Germline values: CDR1 SQVTM, CDR2 ANQGSEA. CDR3 length equals 13 residues. Trimming shortened V by 6 bases and J by 3 bases, and 15 bases separated the two germline ends.